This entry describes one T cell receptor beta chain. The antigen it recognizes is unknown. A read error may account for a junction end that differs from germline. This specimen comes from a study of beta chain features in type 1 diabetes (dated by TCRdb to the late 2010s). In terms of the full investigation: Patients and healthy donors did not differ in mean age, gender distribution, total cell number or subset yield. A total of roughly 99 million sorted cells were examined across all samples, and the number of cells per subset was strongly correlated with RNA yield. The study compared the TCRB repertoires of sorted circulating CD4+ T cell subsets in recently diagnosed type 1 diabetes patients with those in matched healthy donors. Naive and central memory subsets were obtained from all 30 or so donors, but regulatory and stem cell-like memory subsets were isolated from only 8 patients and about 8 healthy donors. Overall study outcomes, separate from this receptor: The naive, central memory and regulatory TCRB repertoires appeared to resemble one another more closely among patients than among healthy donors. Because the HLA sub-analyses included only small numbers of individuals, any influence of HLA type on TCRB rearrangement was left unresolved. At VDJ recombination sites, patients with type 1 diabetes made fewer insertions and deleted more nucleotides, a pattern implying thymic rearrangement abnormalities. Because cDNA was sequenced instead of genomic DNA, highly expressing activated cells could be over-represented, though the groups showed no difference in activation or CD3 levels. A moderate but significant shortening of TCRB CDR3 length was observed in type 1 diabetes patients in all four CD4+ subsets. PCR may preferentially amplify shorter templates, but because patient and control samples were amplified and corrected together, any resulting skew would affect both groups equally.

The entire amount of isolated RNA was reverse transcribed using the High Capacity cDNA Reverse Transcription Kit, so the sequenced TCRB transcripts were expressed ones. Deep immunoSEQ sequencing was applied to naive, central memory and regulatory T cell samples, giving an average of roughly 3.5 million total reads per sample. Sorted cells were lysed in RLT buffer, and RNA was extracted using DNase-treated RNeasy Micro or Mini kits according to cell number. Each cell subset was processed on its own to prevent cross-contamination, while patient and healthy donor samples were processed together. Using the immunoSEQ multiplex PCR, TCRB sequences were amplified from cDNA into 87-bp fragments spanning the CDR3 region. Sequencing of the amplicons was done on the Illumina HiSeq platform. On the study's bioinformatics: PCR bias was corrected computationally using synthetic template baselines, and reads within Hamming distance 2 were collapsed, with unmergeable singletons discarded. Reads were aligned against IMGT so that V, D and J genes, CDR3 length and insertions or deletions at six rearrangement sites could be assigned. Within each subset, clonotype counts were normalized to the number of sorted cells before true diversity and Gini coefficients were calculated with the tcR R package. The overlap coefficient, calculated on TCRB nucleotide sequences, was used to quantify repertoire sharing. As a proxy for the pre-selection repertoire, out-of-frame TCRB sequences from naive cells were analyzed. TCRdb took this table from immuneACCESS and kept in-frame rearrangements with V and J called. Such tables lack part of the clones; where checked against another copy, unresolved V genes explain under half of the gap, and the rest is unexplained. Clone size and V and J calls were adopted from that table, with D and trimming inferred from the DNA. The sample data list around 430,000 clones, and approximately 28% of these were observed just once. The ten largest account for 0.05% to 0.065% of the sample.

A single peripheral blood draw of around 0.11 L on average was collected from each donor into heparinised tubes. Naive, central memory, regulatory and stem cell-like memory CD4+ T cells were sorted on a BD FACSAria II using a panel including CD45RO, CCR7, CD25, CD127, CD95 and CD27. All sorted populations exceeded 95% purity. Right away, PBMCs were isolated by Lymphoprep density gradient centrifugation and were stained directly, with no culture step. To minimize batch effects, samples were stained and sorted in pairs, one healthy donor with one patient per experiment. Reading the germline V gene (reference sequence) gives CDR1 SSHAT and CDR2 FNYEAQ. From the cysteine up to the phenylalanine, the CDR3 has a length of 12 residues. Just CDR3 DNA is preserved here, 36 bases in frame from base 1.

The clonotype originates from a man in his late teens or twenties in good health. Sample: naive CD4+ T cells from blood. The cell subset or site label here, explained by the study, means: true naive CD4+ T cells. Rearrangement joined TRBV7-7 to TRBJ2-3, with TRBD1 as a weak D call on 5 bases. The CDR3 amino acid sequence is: CASSSGTDTQYF. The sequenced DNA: TGTGCTAGCAGCTCAGGGACAGATACGCAGTATTTT.